This T cell receptor (beta chain) was sequenced during a study of molecular identifiers for immune sequencing clone quantification. Findings and limits, study-wide: Sizes of clones that are highly expanded could be underestimated (if identical TCR molecules share a barcode). Clones with over 20 RNA copies captured over 97% of effector molecules but under 1% of naive ones.

The use of previously described methods and listed TCR primers produced the bulk TCR libraries. MiXCR, applied by TCRdb to the PCR reads, yields one record per CDR3 protein. The sample has approximately 550,000 distinct CDR3 sequences, less than 30% seen once. Naive CD8 library inputs spanned 20,000 to 1,000,000 sorted cells and 10%, 30% or 50% RNA. Per germline, CDR1 LGHNA and CDR2 YSLEER. The CDR3 is 15 amino acids. The V and J ends lost 1 base and 1 base, in that order; junction bases with no gene match: 2. Remarks on this clonotype: Its antigen is still unknown.

The source of this sequence is a human donor in good health. Some libraries in this study had Jurkat cell RNA spiked in. The sample taken for sequencing was naive CD8+ T cells from blood, with Jurkat cell RNA spiked in. As to subset: FACS-sorted CD8+CD4-CCR7+CD45RA+ naive T cells. This chain uses TRBV4-3 with TRBJ2-7, with 9 bases identical to TRBD1. The CDR3 bases are TGCGCCAGCAGCCAAGGACAGGGGGATTCCTACGAGCAGTACTTC. It is translated as CASSQGQGDSYEQYF.